This T cell receptor beta chain comes out of a study of PD-L1 blockade in urothelial cancer. Clones were read by immunoSEQ multiplex PCR, and TCRdb kept only the in-frame ones, dropping some. Of over 65,000 clones listed, 84% are singletons. Germline values: CDR1 SGHRS, CDR2 YFSETQ. The CDR3 sequence is 16 residues long. The V gene lost 4 bases and the J gene lost 1 base, with 17 bases spanning the gap. The origin of this receptor is a man aged 65 to 79 with urothelial cancer. This sequence joins TRBV5-1 and TRBJ1-1, with D maybe TRBD1 (5 bases). Here the sequenced sample was PBMCs, taken around atezolizumab (anti-PD-L1) treatment. The CDR3 region is CASSQMGGYGNTEAFF. CDR3 coding DNA: TGCGCCAGCAGCCAAATGGGGGGATACGGGAACACTGAAGCTTTCTTT.